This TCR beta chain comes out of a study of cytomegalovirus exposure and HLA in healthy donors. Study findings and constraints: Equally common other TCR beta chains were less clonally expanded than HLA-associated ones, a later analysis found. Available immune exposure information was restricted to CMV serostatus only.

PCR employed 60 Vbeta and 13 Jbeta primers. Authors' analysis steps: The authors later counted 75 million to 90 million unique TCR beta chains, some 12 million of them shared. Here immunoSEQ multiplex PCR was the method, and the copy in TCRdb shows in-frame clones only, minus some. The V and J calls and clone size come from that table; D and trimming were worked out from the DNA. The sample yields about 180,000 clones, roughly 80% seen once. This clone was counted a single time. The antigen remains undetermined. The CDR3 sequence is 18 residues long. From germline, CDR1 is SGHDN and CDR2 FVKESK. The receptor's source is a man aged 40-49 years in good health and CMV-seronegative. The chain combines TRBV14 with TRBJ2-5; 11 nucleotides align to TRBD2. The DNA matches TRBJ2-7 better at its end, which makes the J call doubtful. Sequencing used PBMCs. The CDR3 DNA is TGTGCCAGCAGCCAAGGACGTAGCGGGAGGGCCTTCACCTACGAGCAGTACTTC. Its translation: CASSQGRSGRAFTYEQYF.